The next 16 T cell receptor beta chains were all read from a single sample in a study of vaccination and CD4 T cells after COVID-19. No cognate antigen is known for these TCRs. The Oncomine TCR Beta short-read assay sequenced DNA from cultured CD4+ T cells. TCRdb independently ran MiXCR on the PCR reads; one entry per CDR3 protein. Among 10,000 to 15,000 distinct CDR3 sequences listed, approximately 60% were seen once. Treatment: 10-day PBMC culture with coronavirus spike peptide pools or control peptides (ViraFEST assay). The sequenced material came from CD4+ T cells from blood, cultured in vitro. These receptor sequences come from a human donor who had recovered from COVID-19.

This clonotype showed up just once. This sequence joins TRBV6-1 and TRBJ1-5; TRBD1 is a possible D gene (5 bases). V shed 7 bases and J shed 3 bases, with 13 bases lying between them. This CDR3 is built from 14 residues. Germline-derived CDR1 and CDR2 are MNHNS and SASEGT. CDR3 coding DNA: TGTGCCAGCACAGTCAGGGCAGACAATCAGCCCCAGCATTTT. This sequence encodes CASTVRADNQPQHF.

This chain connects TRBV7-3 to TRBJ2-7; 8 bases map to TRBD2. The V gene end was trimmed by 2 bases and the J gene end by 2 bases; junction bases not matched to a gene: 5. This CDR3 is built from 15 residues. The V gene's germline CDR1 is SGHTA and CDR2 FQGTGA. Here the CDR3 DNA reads TGTGCCAGCAGCTTACAAGGCGGGGGGCCCTACGAGCAGTACTTC. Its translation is CASSLQGGGPYEQYF.

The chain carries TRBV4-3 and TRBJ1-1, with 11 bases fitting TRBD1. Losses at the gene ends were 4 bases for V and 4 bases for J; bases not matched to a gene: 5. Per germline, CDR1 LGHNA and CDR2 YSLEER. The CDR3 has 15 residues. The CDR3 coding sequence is TGCGCCAGCAGCCGGACAGGGGGCGGTGGCACTGAAGCTTTCTTT. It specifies CASSRTGGGGTEAFF.

CDR3 loop: CASSYARPGGVQETQYF. CDR3 bases: TGTGCCAGCAGTTACGCACGGCCGGGGGGTGTCCAAGAGACCCAGTACTTC. The chain has TRBV6-2 or TRBV6-3 and TRBJ2-5; 7 positions match TRBD2. Trimming cost V 2 bases and J 1 base; bases outside gene matches: 10. Looked up from germline, CDR1 is MNHEY and CDR2 is SVGEGT. This CDR3 region has 17 residues.

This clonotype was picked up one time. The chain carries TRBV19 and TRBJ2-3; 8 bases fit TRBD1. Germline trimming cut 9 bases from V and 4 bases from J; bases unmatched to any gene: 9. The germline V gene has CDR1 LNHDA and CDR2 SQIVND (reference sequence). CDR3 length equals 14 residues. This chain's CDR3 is CASAWDRRSDTQYF. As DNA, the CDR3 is TGTGCCAGCGCCTGGGACAGGAGGTCAGATACGCAGTATTTT.

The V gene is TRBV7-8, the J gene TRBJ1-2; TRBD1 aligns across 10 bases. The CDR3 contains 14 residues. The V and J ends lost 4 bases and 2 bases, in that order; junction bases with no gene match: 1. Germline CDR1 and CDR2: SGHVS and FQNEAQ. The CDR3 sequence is CASSSTGGNYGYTF. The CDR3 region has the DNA TGTGCCAGCAGCTCGACAGGGGGCAACTATGGCTACACCTTC.

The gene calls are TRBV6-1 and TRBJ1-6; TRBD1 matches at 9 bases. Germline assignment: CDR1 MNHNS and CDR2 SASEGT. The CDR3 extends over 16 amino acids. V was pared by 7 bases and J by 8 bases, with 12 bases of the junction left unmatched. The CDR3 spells CASTSGTGFNHSPLHF. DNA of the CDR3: TGTGCCAGCACCTCCGGGACAGGGTTTAATCATTCACCCCTCCACTTT.

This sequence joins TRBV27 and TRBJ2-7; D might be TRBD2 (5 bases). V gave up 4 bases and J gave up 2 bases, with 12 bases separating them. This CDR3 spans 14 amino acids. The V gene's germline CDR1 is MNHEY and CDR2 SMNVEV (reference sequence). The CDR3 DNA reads TGTGCCAGCAGTTCAGGAGGTCGGGCCTACGAGCAGTACTTC. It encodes CASSSGGRAYEQYF.

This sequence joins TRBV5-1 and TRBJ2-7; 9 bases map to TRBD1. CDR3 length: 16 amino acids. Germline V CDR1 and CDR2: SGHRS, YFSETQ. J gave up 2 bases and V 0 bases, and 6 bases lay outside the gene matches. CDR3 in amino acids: CASSLAGGQGTYEQYF. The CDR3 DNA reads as TGCGCCAGCAGCTTGGCCGGGGGACAGGGAACCTACGAGCAGTACTTC.

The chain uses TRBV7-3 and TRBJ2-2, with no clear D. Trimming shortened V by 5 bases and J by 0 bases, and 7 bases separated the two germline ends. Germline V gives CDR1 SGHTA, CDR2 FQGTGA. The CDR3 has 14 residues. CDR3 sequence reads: CASSISANTGELFF. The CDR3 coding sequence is TGTGCCAGCAGCATATCTGCGAACACCGGGGAGCTGTTTTTT.

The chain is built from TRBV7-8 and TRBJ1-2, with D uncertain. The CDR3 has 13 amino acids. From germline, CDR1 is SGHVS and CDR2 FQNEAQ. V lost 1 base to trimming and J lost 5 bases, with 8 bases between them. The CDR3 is CASSLEAGYGYTF. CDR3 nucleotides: TGTGCCAGCAGCTTAGAGGCAGGATATGGCTACACCTTC. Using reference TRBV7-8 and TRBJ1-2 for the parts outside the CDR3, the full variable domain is GAGVSQSPRYKVAKRGQDVALRCDPISGHVSLFWYQQALGQGPEFLTYFQNEAQLDKSGLPSDRFFAERPEGSVSTLKIQRTQQEDSAVYLCASSLEAGYGYTFGSGTRLTVV.

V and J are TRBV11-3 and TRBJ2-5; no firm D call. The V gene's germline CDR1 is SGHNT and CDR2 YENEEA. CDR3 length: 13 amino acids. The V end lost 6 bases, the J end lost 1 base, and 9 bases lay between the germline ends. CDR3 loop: CASSRMPQETQYF. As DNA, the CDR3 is TGTGCCAGCAGTCGGATGCCCCAAGAGACCCAGTACTTC.

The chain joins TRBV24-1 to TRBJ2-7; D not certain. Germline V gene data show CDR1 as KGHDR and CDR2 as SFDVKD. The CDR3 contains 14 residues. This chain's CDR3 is CAAGAYEHSYEQYF. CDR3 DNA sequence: TGTGCTGCAGGAGCCTACGAACATTCCTACGAGCAGTACTTC.

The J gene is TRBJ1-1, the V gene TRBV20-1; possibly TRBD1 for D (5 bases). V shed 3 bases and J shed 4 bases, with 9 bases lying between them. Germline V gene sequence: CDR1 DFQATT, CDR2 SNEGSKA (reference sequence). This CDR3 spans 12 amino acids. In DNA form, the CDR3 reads TGCAGTGCTAGTCCAGGGCTCACTGAAGCTTTCTTT. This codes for CSASPGLTEAFF.

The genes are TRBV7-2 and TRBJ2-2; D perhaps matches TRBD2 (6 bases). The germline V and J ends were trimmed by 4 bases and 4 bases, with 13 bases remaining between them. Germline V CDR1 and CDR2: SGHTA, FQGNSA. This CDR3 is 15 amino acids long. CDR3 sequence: CASSSPPGGTGELFF. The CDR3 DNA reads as TGTGCCAGCAGCTCCCCCCCCGGGGGCACCGGGGAGCTGTTTTTT.

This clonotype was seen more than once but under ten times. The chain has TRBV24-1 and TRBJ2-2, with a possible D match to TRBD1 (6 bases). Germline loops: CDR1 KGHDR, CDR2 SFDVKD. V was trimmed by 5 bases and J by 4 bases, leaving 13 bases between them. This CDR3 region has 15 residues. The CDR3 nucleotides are TGTGCCACCAGTGCAGCAGGGGTCAGCACCGGGGAGCTGTTTTTT. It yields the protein CATSAAGVSTGELFF.